This TCR beta chain was identified during a study of beta chain features in type 1 diabetes. Overall study findings and caveats: PCR might favor shorter templates, but any such skew would affect patients and controls equally. Within each of all four CD4+ subsets, Type 1 diabetes patients had TCRB CDR3s that were moderately but significantly shorter.

Isolation of CD4+ naive, central memory, regulatory and stem cell-like memory cells was achieved by sorting via CD45RO/CCR7/CD25/CD127/CD95/CD27. Of the isolated RNA, all was reverse transcribed, and so the sequenced material was expressed TCRB transcripts. TCRdb's copy holds only in-frame clones and misses some; the assay was immunoSEQ multiplex PCR. The profile shows a few hundred thousand clones, 11% to 15% of them singletons. On this clone: Its antigen is not known.

This TCR was sampled from a man aged 30 to 39 in good health. The sample was naive CD4+ T cells from blood.

Written as DNA, the CDR3 is TGTGCCAGCAGCCTTAGCGGGAGGGCCATGGATACGCAGTATTTT. Translated: CASSLSGRAMDTQYF. The chain is built from TRBV7-2 and TRBJ2-3; TRBD2 agrees at 11 bases. The length of the CDR3 is 15 residues. Germline CDR1 SGHTA, CDR2 FQGNSA. Losses at the gene ends were 5 bases for V and 6 bases for J; bases not matched to a gene: 7.